Following are 17 T cell receptor beta chains from one sample sequenced in a study of cytomegalovirus exposure and HLA in healthy donors. With 60 Vbeta and 13 Jbeta primers, the PCR was carried out. TCRdb's table, derived via immunoSEQ multiplex PCR, lists solely in-frame clones and lacks some. The data contain over 110,000 clones, about 80% of them seen just once; the ten biggest clones take up just under 3%. The sequenced sample consisted of PBMCs. All receptors derive from a female donor in good health and CMV-seronegative.

This clone was picked up a small number of times. The V gene is TRBV2, the J gene TRBJ1-4; 10 bases match TRBD1. V lost 4 bases and J lost 3; bases outside the gene matches: 2. Germline V gene data show CDR1 as SNHLY and CDR2 as FYNNEI. CDR3 size: 15 residues. The CDR3 DNA reads TGTGCCAGCAGTGGGGACAGGGGCCCTAATGAAAAACTGTTTTTT. Its translation: CASSGDRGPNEKLFF.

The chain uses TRBV28 and TRBJ2-5, with 7 bases that match TRBD2. Per the germline V gene, CDR1 is MDHEN and CDR2 is SYDVKM. The V segment lost 5 bases and the J segment 1 base; nucleotides outside the gene matches: 4. The CDR3 sequence is 14 residues long. The CDR3 region is CASSQTSVQETQYF. The CDR3 coding sequence is TGTGCCAGCAGTCAAACTAGCGTCCAAGAGACCCAGTACTTC.

A single count supports this clone. The rearrangement joins TRBV7-6 to TRBJ2-5; D gene ambiguous. The J call may be mistaken, given a closer DNA end match to TRBJ2-7. Germline assignment: CDR1 SGHVS and CDR2 FNYEAQ. The CDR3 is 13 amino acids. The CDR3: CASSLATKYEQYF. Here the CDR3 DNA reads TGTGCCAGCAGCTTAGCGACAAAGTACGAGCAGTACTTC.

The genes are TRBV18 and TRBJ2-7; 8 nucleotides match TRBD1. The V and J ends lost 8 bases and 5 bases, in that order; junction bases with no gene match: 8. The CDR3 totals 13 residues. The germline CDR1 and CDR2 sequences are KGHSH and LQKENI. CDR3 protein: CASREAGGHEQYF. CDR3 DNA sequence: TGTGCCAGCCGAGAGGCAGGGGGCCACGAGCAGTACTTC.

The rearrangement joins TRBV28 to TRBJ1-5; D uncertain. Germline values: CDR1 MDHEN, CDR2 SYDVKM. The ends were cut back, 5 bases at V and 5 bases at J, with 13 bases in the middle. The CDR3 has 14 amino acids. DNA of the CDR3: TGTGCCAGCAGTCTGGGGTTGAGGGATCAGCCCCAGCATTTT. Its protein product is CASSLGLRDQPQHF.

The chain is built from TRBV4-1 and TRBJ1-5; D perhaps matches TRBD1 (5 bases). This CDR3 has 15 residues. V lost 4 bases and J lost 9, with 19 bases in between. Germline-derived CDR1 and CDR2 are MGHRA and YSYEKL. For the CDR3, the DNA is TGCGCCAGCAGCCCTAGGGCCTTGGGGCAGGGGCCCCAGCATTTT. This gives the protein CASSPRALGQGPQHF.

The rearrangement uses TRBV7-8 and TRBJ2-7; TRBD2 agrees at 10 bases. The CDR3 loop spans 17 amino acids. In germline, CDR1 is SGHVS, CDR2 FQNEAQ. V lost 5 bases, J lost 2 bases, and 12 bases stayed unmatched. The CDR3 spells CASSHLGSGGATYEQYF. CDR3 coding DNA: TGTGCCAGCAGCCACTTAGGGAGCGGGGGGGCTACCTACGAGCAGTACTTC.

The rearrangement joins TRBV7-3 to TRBJ1-6, with TRBD1 as a possible D gene (6 bases). Between the trimmed V and J ends, which lost 4 bases and 7 bases, there was a span of 17 bases. This CDR3 has 16 amino acids. Germline CDR1 is SGHTA and CDR2 is FQGTGA. Written as DNA, the CDR3 is TGTGCCAGCAGCTCCGACCTCAGGGGAGGGAATTCACCCCTCCACTTT. As protein: CASSSDLRGGNSPLHF.

J is TRBJ1-1 and V is TRBV6-1; TRBD1 aligns across 9 bases. This CDR3 is built from 16 residues. Germline assignment: CDR1 MNHNS and CDR2 SASEGT. The V and J ends lost 3 bases and 5 bases, in that order; junction bases with no gene match: 10. The CDR3 DNA reads TGTGCCAGCAGTGAGAGAACAGGGGGCGCAGGGACTGAAGCTTTCTTT. Translated, it gives CASSERTGGAGTEAFF.

The J gene is TRBJ1-2, the V gene TRBV30; weak D call: TRBD1 (6 bases). The CDR3 spans 14 residues. The V gene's germline CDR1 is GTSNPN and CDR2 SVGIG (reference sequence). V shed 3 bases and J shed 2 bases, with 13 bases lying between them. The CDR3 protein is CAWSTRTANYGYTF. CDR3 DNA: TGTGCCTGGAGCACCCGGACAGCCAACTATGGCTACACCTTC.

The V call is TRBV2, the J call TRBJ2-6; 7 bases fit TRBD1. With V trimmed by 6 bases and J by 0 bases, 20 bases remained unmatched. The germline V gene has CDR1 SNHLY and CDR2 FYNNEI. This CDR3 contains 21 residues. The CDR3 region has the DNA TGTGCCAGCAGGGCTAGAGGTCTCTCAGGACAGGTTTTCTCTGGGGCCAACGTCCTGACTTTC. It translates to CASRARGLSGQVFSGANVLTF.

This clone was detected only a few times. The chain links TRBV7-9 to TRBJ2-5, with 7 bases identical to TRBD1. The better agreement between TRBJ2-7 and the DNA end casts doubt on the J call. Germline CDR1 and CDR2: SEHNR and FQNEAQ (reference sequence). CDR3 length: 13 residues. The DNA of the CDR3 is TGTGCCAGCAGCTTAGCGGGGACAGTCGAGCAGTACTTC. Translating gives CASSLAGTVEQYF.

The chain is built from TRBV7-2 and TRBJ1-6; D is uncertain. This CDR3 spans 15 amino acids. CDR1 SGHTA and CDR2 FQGNSA come from the germline V gene. V lost 5 bases and J lost 7, with 15 bases in between. The CDR3 protein is CASSPFAGGNSPLHF. The CDR3 DNA follows: TGTGCCAGCAGCCCCTTTGCGGGTGGGAATTCACCCCTCCACTTT. Combining the CDR3 with reference TRBV7-2 and TRBJ1-6 gives the whole variable domain GAGVSQSPSNKVTEKGKDVELRCDPISGHTALYWYRQSLGQGLEFLIYFQGNSAPDKSGLPSDRFSAERTGGSVSTLTIQRTQQEDSAVYLCASSPFAGGNSPLHFGNGTRLTVT.

This clone was detected a few times. The genes are TRBV4-1 and TRBJ1-2; TRBD1 agrees at 7 bases. The junction had 7 bases not matched to a gene; V was cut back by 4 bases and J by 5 bases. CDR1 and CDR2 (germline): MGHRA, YSYEKL. This CDR3 spans 14 amino acids. CDR3 DNA sequence: TGCGCCAGCAGCCCAGGGACAGCGGAGTATGGCTACACCTTC. Amino acid sequence: CASSPGTAEYGYTF.

This rearrangement joins TRBV30 to TRBJ1-2, with a possible D match to TRBD1 (5 bases). Per the germline V gene, CDR1 is GTSNPN and CDR2 is SVGIG (reference sequence). V lost 1 base, J lost 4 bases, and 16 bases lay in between. The CDR3 length is 15 residues. CDR3 DNA: TGTGCCTGGAGTGGGACCCGACAGTTCAGCTATGGCTACACCTTC. Protein product: CAWSGTRQFSYGYTF.

The chain employs TRBV2 and TRBJ1-1; TRBD1 might be the D (5 bases). The germline V and J ends were trimmed by 4 bases and 1 base, with 7 bases remaining between them. Germline CDR1 is SNHLY and CDR2 is FYNNEI. The CDR3 is made up of 13 amino acids. The chain's CDR3 is CASSVGGNTEAFF. CDR3 sequence (DNA): TGTGCCAGCAGTGTCGGGGGGAACACTGAAGCTTTCTTT.

The CDR3 DNA is TGCGCCAGCAGCACGGCTGCAGGGGCCAGGCCTTACGAGCAGTACTTC. Translating it yields CASSTAAGARPYEQYF. The chain recombines TRBV5-1 with TRBJ2-7; a possible D gene is TRBD1 (6 bases). Germline V gene data show CDR1 as SGHRS and CDR2 as YFSETQ. The V end was cut by 4 bases, the J end by 4 bases, with 21 bases between. The CDR3 totals 16 residues.